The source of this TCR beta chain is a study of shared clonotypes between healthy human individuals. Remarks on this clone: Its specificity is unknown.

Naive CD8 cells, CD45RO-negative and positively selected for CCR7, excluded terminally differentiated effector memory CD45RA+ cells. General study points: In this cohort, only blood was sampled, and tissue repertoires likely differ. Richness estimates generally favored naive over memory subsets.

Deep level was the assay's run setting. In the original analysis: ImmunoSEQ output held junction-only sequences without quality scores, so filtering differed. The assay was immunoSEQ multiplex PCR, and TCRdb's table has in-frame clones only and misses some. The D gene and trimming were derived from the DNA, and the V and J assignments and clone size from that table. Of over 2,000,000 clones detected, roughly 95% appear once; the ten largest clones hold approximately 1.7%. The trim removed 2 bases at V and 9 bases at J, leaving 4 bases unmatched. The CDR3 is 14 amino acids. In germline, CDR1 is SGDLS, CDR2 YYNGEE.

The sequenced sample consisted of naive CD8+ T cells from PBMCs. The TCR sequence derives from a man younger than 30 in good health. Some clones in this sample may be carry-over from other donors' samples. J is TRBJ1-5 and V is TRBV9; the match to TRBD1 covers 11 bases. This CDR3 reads CASSVGQGASPQHF. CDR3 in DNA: TGTGCCAGCAGCGTCGGACAGGGGGCTTCGCCCCAGCATTTT.